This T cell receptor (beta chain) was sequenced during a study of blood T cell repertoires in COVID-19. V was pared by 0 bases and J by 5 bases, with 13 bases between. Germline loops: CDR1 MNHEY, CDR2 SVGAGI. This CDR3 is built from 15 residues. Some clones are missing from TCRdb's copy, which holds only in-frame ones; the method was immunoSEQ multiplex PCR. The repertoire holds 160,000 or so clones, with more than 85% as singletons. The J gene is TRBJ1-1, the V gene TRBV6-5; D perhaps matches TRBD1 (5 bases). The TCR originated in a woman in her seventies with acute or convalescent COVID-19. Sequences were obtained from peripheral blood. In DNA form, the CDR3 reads TGTGCCAGCAGTTACTCGCAGGGAAAAAGGACTGAAGCTTTCTTT. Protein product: CASSYSQGKRTEAFF.